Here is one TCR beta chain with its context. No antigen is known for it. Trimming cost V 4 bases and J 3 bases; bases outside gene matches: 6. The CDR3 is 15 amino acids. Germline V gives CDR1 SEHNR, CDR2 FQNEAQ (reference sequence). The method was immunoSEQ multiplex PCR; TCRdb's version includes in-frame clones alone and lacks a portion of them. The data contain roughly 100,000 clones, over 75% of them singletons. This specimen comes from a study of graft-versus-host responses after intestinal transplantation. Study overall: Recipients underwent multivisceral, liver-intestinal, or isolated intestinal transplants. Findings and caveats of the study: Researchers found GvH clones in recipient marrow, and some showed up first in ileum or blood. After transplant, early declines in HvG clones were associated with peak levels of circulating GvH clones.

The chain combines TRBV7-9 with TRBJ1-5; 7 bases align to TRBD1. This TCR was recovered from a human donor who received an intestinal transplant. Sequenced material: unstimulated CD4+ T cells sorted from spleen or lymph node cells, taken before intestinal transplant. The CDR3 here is CASSSGGTDNQPQHF. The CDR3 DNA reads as TGTGCCAGCAGCTCGGGGGGGACAGACAATCAGCCCCAGCATTTT.